This TCR beta chain was sequenced for a study of regulatory T cells in long-lasting Graves disease. Construction of TCR beta libraries relied on iRepertoire HTBI primers and on Arm-PCR targeting CDR3 regions. One entry per CDR3 protein results from TCRdb running MiXCR on the multiplex PCR reads. The table lists 450,000 to 500,000 distinct CDR3 sequences, under 20% of them singletons, with 12% in the top ten. The CDR3 spans 12 residues. Germline values: CDR1 DFQATT, CDR2 SNEGSKA (reference sequence). Described time point: newly diagnosed GD, antithyroid drugs for less than 3 months. Scientists built the TCR library using RNA that was extracted from PBMCs. These data were also filed under a second study, of T cells in Graves' hyperthyroidism and ophthalmopathy. That work adds: Most thyroid clonotypes that were expanded above 0.001 also turned up in blood.

This receptor was taken from a middle-aged man with Graves disease. The V gene is TRBV20-1, the J gene TRBJ2-7; 10 bases are a match to TRBD1. Sequenced material: peripheral blood mononuclear cells (PBMCs), taken at new diagnosis, from a patient treated with antithyroid drugs. CDR3 coding DNA: TGCTTACCTCAGGGACAGGGGTACGAGCAGTACTTC. Translation: CLPQGQGYEQYF.